This T cell receptor beta chain originates from a study of T cells after posttransplantation cyclophosphamide. Study conclusions and caveats: Recipient CMV seropositivity and CMV reactivation strongly tracked TRB clonality.

Cells defined as naive were viable CD3+CD4+ or CD3+CD8+ and CCR7+CD45RA+CD45RO-CD95-CD27+CD28+. Peripheral blood was collected from the related graft donor on the marrow donation day. Produced via immunoSEQ multiplex PCR; TCRdb's table is partial and in-frame only. The table includes under 20,000 clones, 94% detected once. Details on this clone: Its antigen is unknown. One end of the junction fails to match germline, which may point to a read error.

The length of the CDR3 is 14 residues. Per the germline V gene, CDR1 is MDHEN and CDR2 is SYDVKM. Sequenced input: naive CD4+ T cells sorted from blood. This sequence originates from a woman between 45 and 65 years old in good health and a related stem cell transplant donor. V and J are TRBV28 and TRBJ2-7; TRBD2 is a possible D gene (6 bases). CDR3 bases: TGTACCAGCAGTTTATTTGCGGGAAGCAACGAGCAGTACTTC. It is translated as CTSSLFAGSNEQYF.